These 3 T cell receptor beta chains came from one sample sequenced in a study of CD8+CD57+ T cells in acquired aplastic anemia. Flow cytometry had shown expanded CD8+CD57+ cells in the patients chosen for sequencing. The template used for profiling TCR beta VDJ and CDR3 was genomic DNA. TCRdb itself ran the reads through MiXCR, one entry per CDR3 protein. The table records around 200,000 distinct CDR3 sequences, almost 50% of them present only once. Sample: sorted CD4+, CD8+, or CD8+CD57+ T cells (not recorded which) from PBMCs. The receptors here all came from a human donor with aplastic anemia.

This clonotype has only a few counts. V usage is TRBV15 and J usage is TRBJ2-1, with TRBD2 matching 13 bases. CDR1 and CDR2 from the germline V gene are LNHNV and YYDKDF (reference sequence). The V gene end was trimmed by 0 bases and the J gene end by 12 bases; junction bases not matched to a gene: 5. This CDR3 is built from 15 residues. CDR3 in DNA: TGTGCCACCAGCAGAGATCGGACTAGCGGGGGTCGGCAGTTCTTC. Protein sequence: CATSRDRTSGGRQFF.

The rearrangement joins TRBV20-1 to TRBJ1-5; D unclear. The germline V gene encodes CDR1 DFQATT and CDR2 SNEGSKA (reference sequence). Between the trimmed V and J ends, which lost 0 bases and 0 bases, there was a span of 3 bases. This CDR3 has 13 amino acids. The CDR3, as DNA: TGCAGTGCTAGAGACTTTAGCAATCAGCCCCAGCATTTT. Translating gives CSARDFSNQPQHF.

This chain connects TRBV6-4 to TRBJ2-7, with a weak D call TRBD2 (5 bases). This CDR3 is built from 13 residues. The germline V gene encodes CDR1 MRHNA and CDR2 SNTAGT. Trimming shortened V by 4 bases and J by 3 bases, and 10 bases separated the two germline ends. CDR3 sequence: CASSALSGYEQYF. The CDR3 region has the DNA TGTGCCAGCAGTGCTCTGAGCGGCTACGAGCAGTACTTC.